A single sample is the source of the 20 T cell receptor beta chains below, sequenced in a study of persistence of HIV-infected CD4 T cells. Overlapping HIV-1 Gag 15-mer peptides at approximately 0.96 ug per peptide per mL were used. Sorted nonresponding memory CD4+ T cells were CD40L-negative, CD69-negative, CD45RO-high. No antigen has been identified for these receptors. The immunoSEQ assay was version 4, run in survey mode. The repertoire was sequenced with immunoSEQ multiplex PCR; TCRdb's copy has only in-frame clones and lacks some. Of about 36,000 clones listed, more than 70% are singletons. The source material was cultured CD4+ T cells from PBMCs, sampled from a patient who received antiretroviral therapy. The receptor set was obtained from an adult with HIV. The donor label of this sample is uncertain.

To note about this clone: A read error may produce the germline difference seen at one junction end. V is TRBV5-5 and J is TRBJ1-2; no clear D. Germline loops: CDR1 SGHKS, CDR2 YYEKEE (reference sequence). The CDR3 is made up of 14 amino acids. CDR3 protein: CASSLEGRTLVYTF. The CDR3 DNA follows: TGTGCCAGCAGTTTGGAAGGCAGGACCCTGGTCTACACCTTC. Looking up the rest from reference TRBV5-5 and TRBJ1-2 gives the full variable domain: DAGVTQSPTHLIKTRGQQVTLRCSPISGHKSVSWYQQVLGQGPQFIFQYYEKEERGRGNFPDRFSARQFPNYSSELNVNALLLGDSALYLCASSLEGRTLVYTFGSGTRLTVV.

In DNA, the CDR3 is TGCGCCAGCAGCTTGTTATCCCCGGGACAGGGTATAACCGGGGAGCTGTTTTTT. Protein sequence: CASSLLSPGQGITGELFF. V is TRBV5-1 and J is TRBJ2-2, with 9 bases that match TRBD1. The trim removed 1 base at V and 5 bases at J, leaving 12 bases unmatched. The CDR3 spans 18 residues. In germline, CDR1 is SGHRS, CDR2 YFSETQ.

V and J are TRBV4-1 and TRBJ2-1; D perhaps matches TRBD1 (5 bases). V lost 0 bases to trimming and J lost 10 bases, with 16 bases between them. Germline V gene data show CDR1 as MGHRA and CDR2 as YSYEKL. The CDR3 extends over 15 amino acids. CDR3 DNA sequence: TGCGCCAGCAGCCAAGAAGGCGGCAGGGTGCAGGAGCAGTTCTTC. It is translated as CASSQEGGRVQEQFF.

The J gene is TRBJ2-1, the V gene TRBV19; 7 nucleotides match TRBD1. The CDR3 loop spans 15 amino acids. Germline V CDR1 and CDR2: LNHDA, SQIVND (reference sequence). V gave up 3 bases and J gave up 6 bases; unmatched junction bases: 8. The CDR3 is CASSIEQGRGNEQFF. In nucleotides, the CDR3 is TGTGCCAGTAGTATCGAACAGGGGAGAGGCAATGAGCAGTTCTTC.

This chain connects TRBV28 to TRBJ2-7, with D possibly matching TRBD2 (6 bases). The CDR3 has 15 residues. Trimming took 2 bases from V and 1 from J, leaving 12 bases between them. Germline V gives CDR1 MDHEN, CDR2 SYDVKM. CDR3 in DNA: TGTGCCAGCAGTTTAATGGGGGGAAGGTCCTACGAGCAGTACTTC. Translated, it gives CASSLMGGRSYEQYF.

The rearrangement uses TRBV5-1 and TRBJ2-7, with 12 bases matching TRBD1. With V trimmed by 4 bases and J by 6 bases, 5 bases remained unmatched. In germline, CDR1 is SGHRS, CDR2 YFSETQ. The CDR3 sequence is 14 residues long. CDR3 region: CASSLGTGGLEQYF. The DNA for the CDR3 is TGCGCCAGCAGCCTCGGGACAGGGGGCCTCGAGCAGTACTTC.

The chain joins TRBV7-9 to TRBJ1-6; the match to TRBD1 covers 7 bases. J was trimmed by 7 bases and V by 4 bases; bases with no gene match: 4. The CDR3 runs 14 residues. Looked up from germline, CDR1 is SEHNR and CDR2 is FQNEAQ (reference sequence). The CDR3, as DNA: TGTGCCAGCAGCTGGACAGGTGACAATTCACCCCTCCACTTT. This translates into CASSWTGDNSPLHF.

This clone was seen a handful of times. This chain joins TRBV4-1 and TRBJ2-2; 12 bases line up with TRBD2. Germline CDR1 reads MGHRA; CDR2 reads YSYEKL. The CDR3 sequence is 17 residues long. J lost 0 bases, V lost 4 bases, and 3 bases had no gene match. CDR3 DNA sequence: TGCGCCAGCAGCCGACGGACTAGCGGGGCGAACACCGGGGAGCTGTTTTTT. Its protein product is CASSRRTSGANTGELFF.

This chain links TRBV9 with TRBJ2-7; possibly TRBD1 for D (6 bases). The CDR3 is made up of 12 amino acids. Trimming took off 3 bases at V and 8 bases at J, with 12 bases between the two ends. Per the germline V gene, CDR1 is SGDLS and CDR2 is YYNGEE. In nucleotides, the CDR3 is TGTGCCAGCAGCGCGGACAGTATCAAGCAGTACTTC. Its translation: CASSADSIKQYF.

This CDR3 is CAWSLNNQPQHF. CDR3 DNA sequence: TGTGCCTGGAGTCTGAACAATCAGCCCCAGCATTTT. This chain joins TRBV30 and TRBJ1-5; D gene uncertain. Germline V lookup: CDR1 GTSNPN, CDR2 SVGIG (reference sequence). CDR3 length: 12 residues. V was pared by 2 bases and J by 3 bases, with 5 bases between.

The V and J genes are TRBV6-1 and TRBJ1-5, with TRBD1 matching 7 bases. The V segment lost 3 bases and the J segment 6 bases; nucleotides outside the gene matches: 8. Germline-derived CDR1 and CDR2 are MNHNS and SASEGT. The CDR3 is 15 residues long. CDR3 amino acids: CASSDSGGVGQPQHF. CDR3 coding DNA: TGTGCCAGCAGTGATTCAGGGGGGGTCGGTCAGCCCCAGCATTTT.

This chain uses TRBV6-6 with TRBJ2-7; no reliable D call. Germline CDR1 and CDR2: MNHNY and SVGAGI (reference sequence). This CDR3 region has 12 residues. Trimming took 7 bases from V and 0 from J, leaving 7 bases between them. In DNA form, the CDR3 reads TGTGCCAGCACCCTCCCCTCCTACGAGCAGTACTTC. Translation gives CASTLPSYEQYF.

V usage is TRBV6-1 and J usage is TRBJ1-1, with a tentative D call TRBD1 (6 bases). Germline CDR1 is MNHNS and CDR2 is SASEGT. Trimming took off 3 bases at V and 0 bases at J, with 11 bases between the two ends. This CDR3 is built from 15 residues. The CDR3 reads CASSDRGAMNTEAFF. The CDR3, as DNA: TGTGCCAGCAGTGATAGGGGGGCTATGAACACTGAAGCTTTCTTT.

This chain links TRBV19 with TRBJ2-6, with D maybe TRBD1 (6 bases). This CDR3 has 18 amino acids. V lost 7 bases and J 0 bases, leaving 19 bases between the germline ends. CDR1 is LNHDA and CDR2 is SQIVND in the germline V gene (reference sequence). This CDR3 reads CASNIQGRGGSGANVLTF. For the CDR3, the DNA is TGTGCCAGTAACATCCAAGGCAGGGGTGGCTCTGGGGCCAACGTCCTGACTTTC.

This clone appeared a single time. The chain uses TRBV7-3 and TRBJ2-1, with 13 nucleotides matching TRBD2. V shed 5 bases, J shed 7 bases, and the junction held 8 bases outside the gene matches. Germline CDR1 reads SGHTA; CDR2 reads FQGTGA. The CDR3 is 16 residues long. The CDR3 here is CASSRTSGGAGNEQFF. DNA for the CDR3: TGTGCCAGCAGCCGCACTAGCGGGGGGGCCGGGAATGAGCAGTTCTTC.

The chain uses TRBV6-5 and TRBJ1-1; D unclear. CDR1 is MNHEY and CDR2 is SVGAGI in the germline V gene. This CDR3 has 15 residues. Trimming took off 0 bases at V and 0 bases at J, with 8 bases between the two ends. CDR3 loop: CASSYSIRVNTEAFF. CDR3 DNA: TGTGCCAGCAGTTACTCGATCCGGGTGAACACTGAAGCTTTCTTT.

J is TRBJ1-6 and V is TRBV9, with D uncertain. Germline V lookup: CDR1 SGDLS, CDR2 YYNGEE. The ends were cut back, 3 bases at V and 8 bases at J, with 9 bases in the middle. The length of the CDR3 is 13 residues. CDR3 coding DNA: TGTGCCAGCAGCGCGTCTGGGGATTCACCCCTCCACTTT. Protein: CASSASGDSPLHF.

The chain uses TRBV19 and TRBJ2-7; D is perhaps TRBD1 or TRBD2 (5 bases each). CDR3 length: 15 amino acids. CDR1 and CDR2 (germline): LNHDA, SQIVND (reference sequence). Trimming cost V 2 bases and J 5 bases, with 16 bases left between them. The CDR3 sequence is CASSIPGRPPHEQYF. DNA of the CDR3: TGTGCCAGTAGTATACCGGGACGCCCCCCACACGAGCAGTACTTC.

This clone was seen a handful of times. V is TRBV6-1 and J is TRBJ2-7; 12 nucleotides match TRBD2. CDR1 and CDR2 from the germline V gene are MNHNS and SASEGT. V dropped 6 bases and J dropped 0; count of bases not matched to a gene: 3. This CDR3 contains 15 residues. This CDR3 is CASRPGLAGSYEQYF. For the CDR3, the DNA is TGTGCCAGCAGACCGGGACTAGCGGGCTCCTACGAGCAGTACTTC.

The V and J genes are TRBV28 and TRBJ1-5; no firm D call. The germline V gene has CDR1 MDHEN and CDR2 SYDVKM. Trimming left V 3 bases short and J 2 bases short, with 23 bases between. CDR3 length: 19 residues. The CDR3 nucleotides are TGTGCCAGCAGTTTCGGGCAGACGCGGCGTAGAACGGGCAATCAGCCCCAGCATTTT. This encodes CASSFGQTRRRTGNQPQHF. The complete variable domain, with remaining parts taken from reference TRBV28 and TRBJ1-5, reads DVKVTQSSRYLVKRTGEKVFLECVQDMDHENMFWYRQDPGLGLRLIYFSYDVKMKEKGDIPEGYSVSREKKERFSLILESASTNQTSMYLCASSFGQTRRRTGNQPQHFGDGTRLSIL.